The 10 T cell receptor beta chains given below trace back to one sample, sequenced in a study of cytomegalovirus exposure and HLA in healthy donors. 13 Jbeta primers and 60 Vbeta primers were used for the PCR. Produced via immunoSEQ multiplex PCR; TCRdb's table is partial and in-frame only. The sample totals over 100,000 clones. What was sequenced was PBMCs. The receptors shown here come from a middle-aged man in good health and CMV-seropositive.

J is TRBJ2-3 and V is TRBV5-6, with a weak D call TRBD2 (5 bases). The V and J ends lost 4 bases and 0 bases respectively, with 18 bases between them. This CDR3 is 17 amino acids long. Germline V gene data show CDR1 as SGHDT and CDR2 as YYEEEE. CDR3 sequence (DNA): TGTGCCAGCAGCCGGGGTCTTTTAGCAGCTAGCACAGATACGCAGTATTTT. Protein: CASSRGLLAASTDTQYF.

The chain recombines TRBV9 with TRBJ1-4; no clear D gene. Germline CDR1 and CDR2: SGDLS and YYNGEE. V shed 0 bases and J shed 5 bases, with 8 bases lying between them. The CDR3 spans 14 residues. The CDR3 DNA reads as TGTGCCAGCAGCGTAGACAGTGTCAATGAAAAACTGTTTTTT. Translated, it gives CASSVDSVNEKLFF.

The V and J genes are TRBV19 and TRBJ2-3, with TRBD1 as a possible D gene (6 bases). CDR1 and CDR2 from the germline V gene are LNHDA and SQIVND (reference sequence). This CDR3 has 14 amino acids. V was trimmed by 3 bases and J by 2 bases, leaving 9 bases between them. DNA for the CDR3: TGTGCCAGTAGTATTCAGGGGAACACAGATACGCAGTATTTT. It translates to CASSIQGNTDTQYF.

The chain uses TRBV27 and TRBJ2-3, with 9 bases fitting TRBD2. The CDR3 covers 16 residues. CDR1 is MNHEY and CDR2 is SMNVEV in the germline V gene (reference sequence). Trimming cost V 8 bases and J 1 base; bases outside gene matches: 10. The CDR3 here is CASGTTREGGTDTQYF. In DNA form, the CDR3 reads TGTGCCAGCGGAACAACGCGGGAGGGAGGCACAGATACGCAGTATTTT.

The chain joins TRBV6-1 to TRBJ2-5; 10 bases align to TRBD2. V trimming: 4 bases; J trimming: 14 bases; junction bases outside the gene matches: 16. The CDR3 sequence is 15 residues long. Germline values: CDR1 MNHNS, CDR2 SASEGT. CDR3 DNA sequence: TGTGCCAGCAGTGCCTGGCCTAGCGGGAGTGGCGATATCTACTTC. The encoded protein is CASSAWPSGSGDIYF.

This CDR3 reads CASRLAGDNEQFF. The CDR3 region has the DNA TGTGCCAGCCGACTAGCGGGAGACAATGAGCAGTTCTTC. J is TRBJ2-1 and V is TRBV19, with 12 nucleotides matching TRBD2. J gave up 5 bases and V 9 bases, and 2 bases lay outside the gene matches. The CDR3 covers 13 residues. Germline CDR1 is LNHDA and CDR2 is SQIVND (reference sequence).

The chain is built from TRBV27 and TRBJ2-5, with TRBD1 as a possible D gene (5 bases). The J call is doubtful: the DNA matches TRBJ2-7 better. The CDR3 consists of 16 residues. Germline V gene sequence: CDR1 MNHEY, CDR2 SMNVEV (reference sequence). CDR3 amino acids: CASSLSRTISSYEQYF. CDR3 sequence (DNA): TGTGCCAGCAGTTTATCGCGGACAATAAGCTCCTACGAGCAGTACTTC.

CDR3 DNA: TGTGCCAGCAGTCCTCAGGCTTCCTGGACTGAAGCTTTCTTT. Amino acids: CASSPQASWTEAFF. The chain has TRBV27 and TRBJ1-1; D is uncertain. Trimming removed 5 bases from V and 5 bases from J, with 15 bases in between. Germline CDR1 reads MNHEY; CDR2 reads SMNVEV (reference sequence). The CDR3 spans 14 residues.

The chain joins TRBV29-1 to TRBJ1-1; a possible D gene is TRBD1 (6 bases). CDR1 is SQVTM, CDR2 ANQGSEA, per germline. The CDR3 loop spans 13 amino acids. With 2 bases removed from V and 8 bases from J, the gap between germline ends came to 15 bases. In nucleotides, the CDR3 is TGCAGCGTTGAATGGGGACACCTAGGAGAAGCTTTCTTT. It translates to CSVEWGHLGEAFF.

The rearrangement joins TRBV9 to TRBJ2-2, with 7 bases lining up with TRBD1. Losses at the gene ends were 3 bases for V and 4 bases for J; bases not matched to a gene: 6. Germline CDR1 and CDR2: SGDLS and YYNGEE. The CDR3 runs to 15 residues. In nucleotides, the CDR3 is TGTGCCAGCAGCGCACAAACAGGGGTCACCGGGGAGCTGTTTTTT. Protein sequence: CASSAQTGVTGELFF. Full variable domain (missing parts from reference TRBV9 and TRBJ2-2): DSGVTQTPKHLITATGQRVTLRCSPRSGDLSVYWYQQSLDQGLQFLIQYYNGEERAKGNILERFSAQQFPDLHSELNLSSLELGDSALYFCASSAQTGVTGELFFGEGSRLTVL.